What follows is one TCR beta chain and its context. Original processing methods: Quantification of nucleated cells was approximated via reference gene primer amplification. Using immunoSEQ multiplex PCR, the repertoire was profiled, and TCRdb retains in-frame clones only, with some absent. That table is the source of V, J and clone size, and D and trimming were worked out from the DNA. In the table there are some 100,000 clones, 85% of which are singletons. From germline, CDR1 is MNHEY and CDR2 SVGAGI. V lost 4 bases, J lost 2 bases, and 9 bases lay in between. The CDR3 has 14 residues. The data are from a study of blood T cell repertoires in COVID-19. Study at large: COVID-19 samples collected from the United States, Italy and Spain covered acute and convalescent phases. PBMCs, B-cell-depleted T cells, or T cells were the source of the cDNA or gDNA that made up the material.

The material sequenced was peripheral blood. This clonotype originated in a human donor in a cohort sampled during active COVID-19. The chain recombines TRBV6-5 with TRBJ1-5; D might be TRBD1 (6 bases). The CDR3 nucleotides are TGTGCCAGCAGTTCAGGGGTACGCAATCAGCCCCAGCATTTT. It yields the protein CASSSGVRNQPQHF.